The 25 T cell receptor beta chains given below trace back to one sample, sequenced in a study of neurological immune-mediated disorders. In TCRdb, the 5' RACE reads were re-called with MiXCR into one record per CDR3 protein. This table holds 70,000 or so distinct CDR3 sequences, 4% to 6% found once. Sequencing input: PBMCs. Receptors originate from a woman aged 25 to 39 with multiple sclerosis.

This clonotype has a count of ten or more. V gene TRBV5-1 combines with J gene TRBJ2-1; 7 bases match TRBD1. The CDR3 extends over 15 amino acids. J was trimmed by 9 bases and V by 0 bases; bases with no gene match: 9. The germline gives CDR1 SGHRS, CDR2 YFSETQ. This CDR3 is CASSLATGDKGEQFF. The CDR3 DNA reads as TGCGCCAGCAGCTTGGCTACAGGGGATAAGGGTGAGCAGTTCTTC. Together with reference TRBV5-1 and TRBJ2-1, the CDR3 gives the full variable domain: KAGVTQTPRYLIKTRGQQVTLSCSPISGHRSVSWYQQTPGQGLQFLFEYFSETQRNKGNFPGRFSGRQFSNSRSEMNVSTLELGDSALYLCASSLATGDKGEQFFGPGTRLTVL.

This clonotype was seen many times. Written as DNA, the CDR3 is TGCAGTGCTAGGCCGTTAGCGGGGGATCTCTCTGGGGCCAACGTCCTGACTTTC. Its translation is CSARPLAGDLSGANVLTF. J is TRBJ2-6 and V is TRBV20-1; 9 bases line up with TRBD2. The J segment lost 0 bases and the V segment lost 3 bases, leaving 9 bases of the junction unmatched. The CDR3 loop spans 18 amino acids. Per the germline V gene, CDR1 is DFQATT and CDR2 is SNEGSKA (reference sequence).

The table lists this clonotype with many counts. DNA of the CDR3: TGTGCCAGCAGCCAACAGTTGAACACTGAAGCTTTCTTT. It specifies CASSQQLNTEAFF. The J gene is TRBJ1-1, the V gene TRBV3-1; D gene unclear. Germline CDR1 reads LGHDT; CDR2 reads YNNKEL (reference sequence). The CDR3 has 13 amino acids. Trimming pared 2 bases from V and 0 bases from J, leaving 4 bases between.

Many counts were recorded for this clonotype. CDR3 protein: CAISESQTGPMSKNIQYF. CDR3 in DNA: TGTGCCATCAGTGAGTCGCAGACTGGCCCCATGTCCAAAAACATTCAGTACTTC. V and J are TRBV10-3 and TRBJ2-4; D gene uncertain. Per the germline V gene, CDR1 is ENHRY and CDR2 is SYGVKD. V was cut by 0 bases and J by 2 bases, with 17 bases left in between. CDR3 length: 18 residues.

The sample holds many counts of this clonotype. This chain connects TRBV20-1 to TRBJ2-7, with TRBD1 matching over 11 bases. The trim removed 3 bases at V and 7 bases at J, leaving 11 bases unmatched. CDR3 length: 15 amino acids. CDR1 is DFQATT, CDR2 SNEGSKA, per germline (reference sequence). The CDR3 region has the DNA TGCAGTGCTAGCCGGACCGGACAGGGGGCGCGGGAGCAGTACTTC. Translating gives CSASRTGQGAREQYF.

The sample holds a few counts of this clonotype. The chain couples TRBV24-1 to TRBJ2-3, with no clear D. Germline lookup yields CDR1 KGHDR and CDR2 SFDVKD. Trimming removed 4 bases from V and 7 bases from J, with 11 bases in between. The CDR3 has 13 amino acids. The CDR3 sequence: CATSDTGRNTQYF. As DNA, the CDR3 is TGTGCCACCAGTGACACCGGACGAAATACGCAGTATTTT.

This clonotype was observed at least ten times. The chain employs TRBV5-1 and TRBJ2-1; 12 nucleotides line up with TRBD2. Losses at the gene ends were 1 base for V and 1 base for J; bases not matched to a gene: 0. The V gene's germline CDR1 is SGHRS and CDR2 YFSETQ. The CDR3 covers 16 residues. This CDR3 reads CASSLTSGGSYNEQFF. CDR3 DNA: TGCGCCAGCAGCTTGACTAGCGGGGGGTCCTACAATGAGCAGTTCTTC.

As concerns this clonotype: One end of the junction does not line up with germline, which may come from a read error. The chain recombines TRBV15 with TRBJ1-5; TRBD1 is a possible D gene (5 bases). This CDR3 contains 15 residues. The germline CDR1 and CDR2 sequences are LNHNV and YYDKDF (reference sequence). CDR3 in DNA: TGTGCCACCAGCAGAGGGAAAGAAGGAAGACAGCCCCAGAATTTT. Its protein product is CATSRGKEGRQPQNF.

The chain has TRBV4-1 and TRBJ2-1; the match to TRBD2 covers 9 bases. Germline V gives CDR1 MGHRA, CDR2 YSYEKL. V trimming: 4 bases; J trimming: 4 bases; junction bases outside the gene matches: 2. The CDR3 covers 14 residues. The CDR3 coding sequence is TGCGCCAGCAGCCCGGGACTAGCATACAATGAGCAGTTCTTC. It is translated as CASSPGLAYNEQFF.

This clonotype has at least ten counts. V usage is TRBV5-5 and J usage is TRBJ2-7; the match to TRBD2 covers 8 bases. Per germline, CDR1 SGHKS and CDR2 YYEKEE (reference sequence). V lost 4 bases and J lost 3; bases outside the gene matches: 9. This CDR3 spans 15 amino acids. For the CDR3, the DNA is TGTGCCAGCAGCAGGTACCCCGCGGGGGGCTACGAGCAGTACTTC. It translates to CASSRYPAGGYEQYF.

Many counts were recorded for this clonotype. The chain is built from TRBV6-5 and TRBJ1-5; the D is unclear. Trimming pared 0 bases from V and 9 bases from J, leaving 12 bases between. Germline V gives CDR1 MNHEY, CDR2 SVGAGI. The CDR3 runs to 14 residues. CDR3: CASSYSDRDRPQHF. DNA for the CDR3: TGTGCCAGCAGTTACTCCGACCGAGACCGGCCCCAGCATTTT.

This clonotype was counted many times. This rearrangement joins TRBV15 to TRBJ1-2; 7 bases fit TRBD1. Trimming at V came to 0 bases and at J to 4 bases, leaving 5 bases not matched to a gene. Germline V gene data show CDR1 as LNHNV and CDR2 as YYDKDF (reference sequence). This CDR3 has 15 amino acids. CDR3 nucleotide sequence: TGTGCCACCAGCAGAGATCCAGGGGGGGTCTATGGCTACACCTTC. Translation: CATSRDPGGVYGYTF.

The table lists this clonotype with a few counts. The genes are TRBV20-1 and TRBJ2-2; 7 bases align to TRBD2. Trimming removed 6 bases from V and 1 base from J; junction bases left unmatched: 8. The CDR3 is 15 residues long. Germline lookup yields CDR1 DFQATT and CDR2 SNEGSKA (reference sequence). The CDR3 DNA reads TGCAGTGCCCCAGAGACTAGCAAGAACACCGGGGAGCTGTTTTTT. Translation: CSAPETSKNTGELFF.

The gene calls are TRBV6-5 and TRBJ1-3; D remains unclear. Germline-derived CDR1 and CDR2 are MNHEY and SVGAGI. This CDR3 spans 13 amino acids. The V end was cut by 8 bases, the J end by 0 bases, with 8 bases between. CDR3 nucleotides: TGTGCCAGCCGGGCGGGCTCTGGAAACACCATATATTTT. It specifies CASRAGSGNTIYF.

This clonotype was counted many times. The conserved final phenylalanine or tryptophan is absent from the CDR3, which likely points to a read error. The chain has TRBV20-1 and TRBJ1-4, with D unclear. V was clipped by 4 bases and J by 6 bases, with 12 bases between them. Germline V gene sequence: CDR1 DFQATT, CDR2 SNEGSKA (reference sequence). The CDR3 is 13 residues long. The CDR3 spells CSAIPGHDEKLFN. CDR3 DNA: TGCAGTGCTATCCCCGGCCACGATGAAAAACTGTTTAAT.

This clonotype was counted many times. CDR3 in DNA: TGTGCCAGCAGCCAAAGTCCTGGTTCACCCCTCCACTTT. Translated, it gives CASSQSPGSPLHF. The chain links TRBV4-2 to TRBJ1-6; D not resolved. CDR1 LGHNA and CDR2 YNFKEQ come from the germline V gene. The V end lost 2 bases, the J end lost 9 bases, and 8 bases lay between the germline ends. This CDR3 has 13 residues.

In this sample, this clonotype turned up once. A read error may account for a junction end that differs from germline. The rearrangement joins TRBV5-1 to TRBJ1-5, with 7 bases matching TRBD1. CDR3 length: 13 amino acids. CDR1 SGHRS and CDR2 YFSETQ come from the germline V gene. Here the CDR3 DNA reads TGCGCCAGCAGCCCGCAGGGGGATCAGCCCCAGAATTTT. Encoded protein: CASSPQGDQPQNF.

In this sample, this clonotype turned up a few times. The genes are TRBV4-1 and TRBJ2-2; D gene ambiguous. CDR3 length equals 14 residues. Germline V lookup: CDR1 MGHRA, CDR2 YSYEKL. The V end lost 5 bases, the J end lost 4 bases, and 11 bases lay between the germline ends. CDR3 amino acids: CASSIQPATGELFF. The CDR3 DNA follows: TGCGCCAGCAGCATCCAGCCGGCCACCGGGGAGCTGTTTTTT.

This sequence joins TRBV27 and TRBJ2-4, with D perhaps TRBD2 (6 bases). Germline CDR1 reads MNHEY; CDR2 reads SMNVEV (reference sequence). CDR3 size: 13 residues. V was shortened by 7 bases and J by 11 bases, with 18 bases between the two germline ends. The CDR3 spells CASMRQGRGVQYF. DNA of the CDR3: TGTGCCAGCATGAGGCAGGGCCGCGGGGTTCAGTACTTC.

As to this clonotype: This could be a read error, since a much larger clone is one nucleotide away. The chain couples TRBV7-2 to TRBJ1-1, with D unresolved. Germline V lookup: CDR1 SGHTA, CDR2 FQGNSA. The CDR3 covers 16 residues. CDR3 sequence reads: CAGSLDGQLVNTEAFF. The CDR3 DNA reads TGTGCCGGCAGCTTAGACGGGCAGCTGGTGAACACTGAAGCTTTCTTT. Combining the CDR3 with reference TRBV7-2 and TRBJ1-1 gives the whole variable domain GAGVSQSPSNKVTEKGKDVELRCDPISGHTALYWYRQSLGQGLEFLIYFQGNSAPDKSGLPSDRFSAERTGGSVSTLTIQRTQQEDSAVYLCAGSLDGQLVNTEAFFGQGTRLTVV.

This clonotype was seen at least ten times. The V gene is TRBV24-1, the J gene TRBJ2-2; no reliable D call. The germline gives CDR1 KGHDR, CDR2 SFDVKD. V shed 0 bases and J shed 5 bases, with 3 bases lying between them. This CDR3 has 13 amino acids. In DNA, the CDR3 is TGTGCCACCAGTGATTTGCGTACCGGGGAGCTGTTTTTT. Amino acids: CATSDLRTGELFF.

This clonotype came up a few times. An end of the junction does not agree with germline; a read error may underlie this. V usage is TRBV7-9 and J usage is TRBJ1-5; TRBD1 matches at 11 bases. Per the germline V gene, CDR1 is SEHNR and CDR2 is FQNEAQ (reference sequence). The CDR3 is made up of 15 amino acids. The CDR3 protein is CASSAGTGGGQPQNF. CDR3 DNA: TGTGCCAGCAGCGCCGGGACAGGGGGAGGGCAGCCCCAGAATTTT.

The sample holds many counts of this clonotype. V and J are TRBV7-9 and TRBJ1-1; maybe TRBD1 (5 bases). The germline V and J ends were trimmed by 1 base and 1 base, with 16 bases remaining between them. This CDR3 region has 17 residues. Germline V gene sequence: CDR1 SEHNR, CDR2 FQNEAQ (reference sequence). The CDR3 region is CASSLGGVAQKNTEAFF. Here the CDR3 DNA reads TGTGCCAGCAGCTTAGGAGGGGTCGCGCAGAAGAACACTGAAGCTTTCTTT.

This clonotype was recorded many times. The chain joins TRBV5-5 to TRBJ2-7; D is uncertain. CDR1 and CDR2 (germline): SGHKS, YYEKEE (reference sequence). Deletions cut 0 bases from V and 4 bases from J, with 2 bases between. CDR3 size: 11 residues. CDR3 amino acids: CASSLGYEQYF. CDR3 DNA sequence: TGTGCCAGCAGCTTGGGATACGAGCAGTACTTC. The complete variable domain, with remaining parts taken from reference TRBV5-5 and TRBJ2-7, reads DAGVTQSPTHLIKTRGQQVTLRCSPISGHKSVSWYQQVLGQGPQFIFQYYEKEERGRGNFPDRFSARQFPNYSSELNVNALLLGDSALYLCASSLGYEQYFGPGTRLTVT.

This clonotype was recorded many times. This chain connects TRBV6-2 or TRBV6-3 to TRBJ2-7; D not resolved. Deletions cut 5 bases from V and 0 bases from J, with 5 bases between. The CDR3 covers 12 residues. Germline-derived CDR1 and CDR2 are MNHEY and SVGEGT. The CDR3, as DNA: TGTGCCAGCAGTGGGGACTCCTACGAGCAGTACTTC. Encoded protein: CASSGDSYEQYF.